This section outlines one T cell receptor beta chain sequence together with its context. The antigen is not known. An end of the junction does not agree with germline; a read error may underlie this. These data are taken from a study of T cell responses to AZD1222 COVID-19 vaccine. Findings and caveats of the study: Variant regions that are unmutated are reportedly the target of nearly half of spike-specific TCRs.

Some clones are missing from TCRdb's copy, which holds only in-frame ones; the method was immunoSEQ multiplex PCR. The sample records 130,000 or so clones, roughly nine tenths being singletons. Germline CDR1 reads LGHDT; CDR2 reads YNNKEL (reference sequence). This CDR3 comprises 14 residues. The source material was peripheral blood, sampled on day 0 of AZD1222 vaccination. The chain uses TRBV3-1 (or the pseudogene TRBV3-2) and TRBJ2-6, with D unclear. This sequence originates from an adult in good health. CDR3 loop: CASTQGSGANVLTF. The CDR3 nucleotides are TGTGCCAGCACCCAAGGGTCTGGGGCCAACGTCCTGACTTTC.